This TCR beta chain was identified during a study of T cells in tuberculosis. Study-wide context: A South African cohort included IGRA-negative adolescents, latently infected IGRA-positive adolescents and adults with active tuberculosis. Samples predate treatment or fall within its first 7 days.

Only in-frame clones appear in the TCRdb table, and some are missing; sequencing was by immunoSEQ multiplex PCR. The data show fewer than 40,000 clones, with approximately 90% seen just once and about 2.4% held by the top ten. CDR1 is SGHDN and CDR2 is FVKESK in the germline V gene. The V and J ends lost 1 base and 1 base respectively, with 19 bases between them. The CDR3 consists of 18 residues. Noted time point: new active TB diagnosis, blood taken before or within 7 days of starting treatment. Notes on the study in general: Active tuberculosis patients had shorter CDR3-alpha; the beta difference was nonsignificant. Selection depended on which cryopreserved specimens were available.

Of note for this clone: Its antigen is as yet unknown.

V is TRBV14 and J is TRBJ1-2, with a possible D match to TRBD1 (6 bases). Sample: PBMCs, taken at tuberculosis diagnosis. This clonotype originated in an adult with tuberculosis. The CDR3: CASSQGYSTGQLNYGYTF. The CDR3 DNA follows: TGTGCCAGCAGCCAAGGGTATTCGACCGGACAGCTTAACTATGGCTACACCTTC.